The 4 T cell receptor beta chains given below trace back to one sample, sequenced in a study of T cells in women clearing cervical HPV infection. Using immunoSEQ multiplex PCR, the repertoire was profiled, and TCRdb retains in-frame clones only, with some absent. This sample's clone table lists some 30,000 clones. The sample taken for sequencing was blood buffy coat. The origin of the receptors is a woman aged 18 to 75 with a cervical HPV16 infection that either progressed to CIN3+ or cleared (not recorded which).

On this clone itself: The read terminates 3 residues ahead of where the CDR3 ends, so the germline J gene completes it. V is TRBV4-2 and J is TRBJ2-6, with 7 bases that match TRBD2. This CDR3 comprises 18 residues. Germline CDR1 is LGHNA and CDR2 is YNFKEQ. V was pared by 0 bases and J by 2 bases, with 7 bases of the junction left unmatched. The CDR3 is CASSQEGGRRAGANVLTF. CDR3 DNA (partial): TGTGCCAGCAGCCAAGAAGGCGGGAGACGTGCTGGGGCCAACGTC.

The sequenced part of the CDR3 DNA is TGCGCCAGCAGTGAACAGGGAAAAACTGAA. This encodes CASSEQGKTE. Given in full, the CDR3 is CASSEQGKTEAFF. The chain joins TRBV10-2 to TRBJ1-1; a weak D match, TRBD1 (6 bases). The read gets to within 3 residues of the CDR3 end, and the germline J gene fills in the rest. This CDR3 has 13 residues. The V gene's germline CDR1 is WSHSY and CDR2 SAAADI. The germline V and J ends were trimmed by 3 bases and 5 bases, with 10 bases remaining between them.

With respect to this clone: From the germline J gene comes the end of the CDR3, since the read stops 3 residues before it. The chain couples TRBV4-1 to TRBJ1-4; D is undetermined. Trimming stripped 0 bases from V and 9 bases from J, with 11 bases between. The CDR3 sequence is 14 residues long. Germline CDR1 reads MGHRA; CDR2 reads YSYEKL. CDR3 sequence reads: CASSQESRLKKLFF. The CDR3 bases that were read are TGCGCCAGCAGCCAAGAATCGCGGTTGAAAAAA.

In regard to this clone: The CDR3 goes on 3 residues after the read ends, and that part is filled in from the germline J gene. J is TRBJ2-3 and V is TRBV10-3; TRBD1 matches at 8 bases. This CDR3 is 15 amino acids long. Germline values: CDR1 ENHRY, CDR2 SYGVKD. The trim removed 2 bases at V and 0 bases at J, leaving 1 base unmatched. The sequenced part of the CDR3 DNA is TGTGCCATCAGTGAGAACAGGGGGAGCACAGATACG. This sequence encodes CAISENRGSTDT. From start to end, the CDR3 is CAISENRGSTDTQYF.